What follows are 2 T cell receptor beta chains derived from one specimen sequenced in a study of HIV-infected patients and healthy controls (TCRdb year 2014). The protocol used for the library was 5' RACE. The reads were generated on an Illumina MiSeq. Through fastp at Q25 and MiXCR, TCRdb rebuilt clones from the public reads, retaining in-frame beta chains. CDR3 protein duplicates are merged, each entry listing the most common genes and DNA. This sample comprises roughly 20,000 distinct CDR3 sequences, about a sixth of them detected only once. The ten largest account for less than 30% of the sample. The sample taken for sequencing was CD8+ T cells from blood. These receptors were collected from a human donor in good health.

The rearrangement joins TRBV7-8 to TRBJ1-5; D is undetermined. The CDR3 spans 15 residues. V gave up 5 bases and J gave up 7 bases, with 18 bases separating them. Germline V gene data show CDR1 as SGHVS and CDR2 as FQNEAQ. In nucleotides, the CDR3 is TGTGCCAGCAGCCCCCCCGAGTCGCCGGAGCAGCCCCAGCATTTT. Translating gives CASSPPESPEQPQHF.

This clonotype has ten or more counts. This sequence joins TRBV2 and TRBJ2-2; D remains ambiguous. Germline loops: CDR1 SNHLY, CDR2 FYNNEI. The V and J ends lost 0 bases and 0 bases respectively, with 11 bases between them. The CDR3 loop spans 17 amino acids. Here the CDR3 reads CASSEARFLANTGELFF. The CDR3 DNA is TGTGCCAGCAGTGAAGCAAGGTTCTTAGCGAACACCGGGGAGCTGTTTTTT. Variable domain in full (rest from reference TRBV2 and TRBJ2-2): EPEVTQTPSHQVTQMGQEVILRCVPISNHLYFYWYRQILGQKVEFLVSFYNNEISEKSEIFDDQFSVERPDGSNFTLKIRSTKLEDSAMYFCASSEARFLANTGELFFGEGSRLTVL.